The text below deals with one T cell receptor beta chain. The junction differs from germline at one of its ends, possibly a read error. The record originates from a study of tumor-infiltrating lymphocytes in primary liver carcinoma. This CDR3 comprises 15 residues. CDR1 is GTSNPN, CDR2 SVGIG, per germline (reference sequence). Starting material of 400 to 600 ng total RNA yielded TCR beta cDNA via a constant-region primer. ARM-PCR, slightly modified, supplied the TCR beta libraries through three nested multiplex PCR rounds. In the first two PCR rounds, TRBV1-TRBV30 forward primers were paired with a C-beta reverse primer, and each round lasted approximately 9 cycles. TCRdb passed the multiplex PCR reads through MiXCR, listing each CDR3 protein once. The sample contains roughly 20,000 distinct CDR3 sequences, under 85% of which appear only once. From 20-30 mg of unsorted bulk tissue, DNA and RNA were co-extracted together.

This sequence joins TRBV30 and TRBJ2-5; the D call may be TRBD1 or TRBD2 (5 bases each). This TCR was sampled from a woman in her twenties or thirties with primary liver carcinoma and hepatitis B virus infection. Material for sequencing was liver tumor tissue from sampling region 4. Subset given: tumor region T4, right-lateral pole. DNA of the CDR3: TGTGCCTGTAAGGTCTTGGGCGCGGCCCTGGGGACCCAGAACTTC. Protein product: CACKVLGAALGTQNF.